These 26 T cell receptor beta chains were sequenced from one sample in a study of cytomegalovirus exposure and HLA in healthy donors. A multiplex PCR was run with 60 Vbeta primers and 13 Jbeta primers. Repertoires were generated with immunoSEQ multiplex PCR, while TCRdb's copy carries only in-frame clones and drops some. Of some 120,000 clones listed, 55% to 75% are singletons. Material: PBMCs. These receptors all stem from a woman in her forties in good health and CMV-seropositive.

CDR3 DNA sequence: TGCGCCAGCAGCAGGGAGATGAACACTGAAGCTTTCTTT. Amino acids: CASSREMNTEAFF. The chain recombines TRBV5-1 with TRBJ1-1, with D unclear. V was shortened by 4 bases and J by 0 bases, with 7 bases between the two germline ends. This CDR3 is 13 amino acids long. Germline CDR1 reads SGHRS; CDR2 reads YFSETQ.

The V call is TRBV4-2, the J call TRBJ1-1; D remains ambiguous. The length of the CDR3 is 17 residues. Between the trimmed V and J ends, which lost 0 bases and 0 bases, there was a span of 14 bases. Germline CDR1 reads LGHNA; CDR2 reads YNFKEQ. CDR3 DNA sequence: TGTGCCAGCAGCCAAGATCGCGGGCGCCGCATGAACACTGAAGCTTTCTTT. Translation gives CASSQDRGRRMNTEAFF.

This rearrangement joins TRBV5-4 to TRBJ1-1; no clear D gene. Per the germline V gene, CDR1 is SGHNT and CDR2 is YYREEE (reference sequence). The CDR3 sequence is 16 residues long. Trimming left V 5 bases short and J 0 bases short, with 17 bases between. The CDR3 DNA sequence: TGTGCCAGCAGAAGGTCAATGGAGTCTATGAACACTGAAGCTTTCTTT. Amino acid sequence: CASRRSMESMNTEAFF.

The chain carries TRBV5-1 and TRBJ2-7; 10 nucleotides align to TRBD1. CDR1 and CDR2 from the germline V gene are SGHRS and YFSETQ. This CDR3 spans 15 amino acids. V lost 4 bases and J lost 3; bases outside the gene matches: 7. CDR3 region: CASSGGGTGVYEQYF. The CDR3 DNA sequence: TGCGCCAGCAGCGGCGGGGGGACAGGGGTCTACGAGCAGTACTTC.

The CDR3 region is CASSKGDSSGNTIYF. In DNA form, the CDR3 reads TGCGCCAGCAGCAAAGGGGACAGCTCTGGAAACACCATATATTTT. The V call is TRBV5-1, the J call TRBJ1-3; 7 nucleotides agree with TRBD1. V shed 4 bases and J 0 bases; nucleotides not matched to a gene: 4. There are 15 residues in the CDR3. The germline V gene has CDR1 SGHRS and CDR2 YFSETQ.

V gene TRBV7-6 combines with J gene TRBJ2-2; D is possibly TRBD1 (5 bases). The ends were cut back, 5 bases at V and 1 base at J, with 14 bases in the middle. CDR3 length: 16 amino acids. Germline V gives CDR1 SGHVS, CDR2 FNYEAQ. The CDR3 DNA reads as TGTGCCAGCAGCCCGACAGTGTATGAGAACACCGGGGAGCTGTTTTTT. This gives the protein CASSPTVYENTGELFF.

The rearrangement joins TRBV6-5 to TRBJ2-3; D gene ambiguous. Germline lookup yields CDR1 MNHEY and CDR2 SVGAGI. Trimming cost V 4 bases and J 8 bases, with 13 bases left between them. The length of the CDR3 is 13 residues. This CDR3 is CASSSSRSGTQYF. As DNA, the CDR3 is TGTGCCAGCAGTTCGTCACGCTCCGGTACGCAGTATTTT.

The gene calls are TRBV10-3 and TRBJ2-4; 8 nucleotides line up with TRBD2. Germline CDR1 is ENHRY and CDR2 is SYGVKD. Trimming cost V 0 bases and J 9 bases; bases outside gene matches: 13. This CDR3 has 17 residues. Here the CDR3 reads CAISESVARGVSGIQYF. The CDR3 coding sequence is TGTGCCATCAGTGAGTCAGTAGCGCGGGGGGTCTCCGGCATTCAGTACTTC.

V and J are TRBV9 and TRBJ1-2; D remains ambiguous. Germline V gene sequence: CDR1 SGDLS, CDR2 YYNGEE. V was cut by 3 bases and J by 3 bases, with 15 bases left in between. The CDR3 extends over 15 amino acids. CDR3 bases: TGTGCCAGCAGCGCCACAGCAGAACCTCACTATGGCTACACCTTC. Translation gives CASSATAEPHYGYTF.

The V call is TRBV5-1, the J call TRBJ2-1; 8 bases are a match to TRBD1. The V segment lost 4 bases and the J segment 3 bases; nucleotides outside the gene matches: 9. Looked up from germline, CDR1 is SGHRS and CDR2 is YFSETQ. The CDR3 runs 16 residues. This CDR3 is CASSKERQGSYNEQFF. For the CDR3, the DNA is TGCGCCAGCAGCAAGGAAAGACAGGGGAGCTACAATGAGCAGTTCTTC.

V and J are TRBV27 and TRBJ2-7; 10 positions agree with TRBD2. Germline V gives CDR1 MNHEY, CDR2 SMNVEV (reference sequence). J lost 1 base, V lost 5 bases, and 5 bases had no gene match. CDR3 size: 15 residues. CDR3 nucleotides: TGTGCCAGCAGTCCAACTAGCGGGGCTTCCTACGAGCAGTACTTC. Its protein is CASSPTSGASYEQYF.

This clone has just one count. At the DNA level, this CDR3 is encoded by other sequences in the same sample as well. The CDR3 here is CASSVGLGGTEAFF. In DNA form, the CDR3 reads TGTGCCAGCAGCGTAGGACTTGGAGGGACTGAAGCTTTCTTT. The gene calls are TRBV9 and TRBJ1-1; D remains ambiguous. This CDR3 contains 14 residues. V lost 0 bases, J lost 5 bases, and 11 bases lay in between. Germline CDR1 SGDLS, CDR2 YYNGEE.

V and J are TRBV7-2 and TRBJ2-3; possibly TRBD2 for D (6 bases). Germline CDR1 SGHTA, CDR2 FQGNSA. V was cut by 5 bases and J by 6 bases, with 21 bases left in between. CDR3 length: 16 amino acids. CDR3 protein: CASSPGWDSYGDTQYF. DNA of the CDR3: TGTGCCAGCAGCCCCGGGTGGGACTCCTACGGTGATACGCAGTATTTT.

The chain uses TRBV19 and TRBJ2-3; 8 nucleotides align to TRBD2. V dropped 10 bases and J dropped 5; count of bases not matched to a gene: 11. The CDR3 sequence is 14 residues long. From germline, CDR1 is LNHDA and CDR2 SQIVND (reference sequence). CDR3 DNA: TGTGCCACGAGATGGCGGGGGGCGGGAGATACGCAGTATTTT. Residues: CATRWRGAGDTQYF.

The chain recombines TRBV9 with TRBJ1-2, with 9 bases matching TRBD1. Germline values: CDR1 SGDLS, CDR2 YYNGEE. V lost 4 bases and J lost 7; bases outside the gene matches: 11. CDR3 length: 15 residues. As DNA, the CDR3 is TGTGCCAGCAGCCAGACGGGACAGGGAGGCGGTGGCTACACCTTC. Translation: CASSQTGQGGGGYTF.

This clone appeared many times. This sequence joins TRBV2 and TRBJ1-2; D might be TRBD1 (5 bases). The V gene's germline CDR1 is SNHLY and CDR2 FYNNEI. Trimming removed 4 bases at V and 2 bases at J, with 8 bases between. The CDR3 runs to 13 residues. Here the CDR3 reads CASSGGGNYGYTF. The CDR3 nucleotides are TGTGCCAGCAGTGGGGGCGGAAACTATGGCTACACCTTC.

A note on this clone: The junction does not match germline at one end; this may be a read error. V usage is TRBV7-7 and J usage is TRBJ2-5; TRBD1 agrees at 7 bases. CDR1 SSHAT and CDR2 FNYEAQ come from the germline V gene (reference sequence). The CDR3 has 15 residues. The CDR3 nucleotides read TGTGCTAGCAGCCTGGGAACAGGGGTTAGCGAGACCCAGTACTTC. Amino acids: CASSLGTGVSETQYF.

V and J are TRBV13 and TRBJ2-7; 7 bases match TRBD1. The CDR3 runs 16 residues. CDR1 and CDR2 from the germline V gene are PRHDT and FYEKMQ (reference sequence). J gave up 2 bases and V 5 bases, and 12 bases lay outside the gene matches. The CDR3 here is CASSPPTGERTYEQYF. CDR3 bases: TGTGCCAGCAGCCCACCTACAGGGGAGAGGACCTACGAGCAGTACTTC.

This chain uses TRBV2 with TRBJ2-5, with 10 nucleotides matching TRBD2. From germline, CDR1 is SNHLY and CDR2 FYNNEI. The CDR3 has 15 residues. Trimming removed 3 bases from V and 5 bases from J; junction bases left unmatched: 6. CDR3 coding DNA: TGTGCCAGCAGTGACGAGCGGGGGGGCCTTGAGACCCAGTACTTC. Protein product: CASSDERGGLETQYF.

The V gene is TRBV5-1, the J gene TRBJ2-3, with 10 bases matching TRBD1. This CDR3 comprises 14 residues. V dropped 4 bases and J dropped 7; count of bases not matched to a gene: 6. Germline lookup yields CDR1 SGHRS and CDR2 YFSETQ. CDR3 amino acids: CASSPRTGGNTQYF. For the CDR3, the DNA is TGCGCCAGCAGCCCTCGGACAGGGGGGAATACGCAGTATTTT.

The chain recombines TRBV2 with TRBJ1-2; tentatively, D is TRBD1 (6 bases). The CDR3 totals 13 residues. From germline, CDR1 is SNHLY and CDR2 FYNNEI. Trimming stripped 7 bases from V and 4 bases from J, with 13 bases between. For the CDR3, the DNA is TGTGCCAGCATAGCAGGGGTCAGCTATGGCTACACCTTC. Protein: CASIAGVSYGYTF.

This chain joins TRBV6-5 and TRBJ2-2; no clear D. Trimming took off 2 bases at V and 4 bases at J, with 8 bases between the two ends. The CDR3 sequence is 14 residues long. Germline CDR1 and CDR2: MNHEY and SVGAGI. CDR3 sequence reads: CASSYGLATGELFF. CDR3 nucleotides: TGTGCCAGCAGTTACGGTTTGGCCACCGGGGAGCTGTTTTTT.

The chain links TRBV7-2 to TRBJ2-2; possible D gene TRBD2, 6 bases. The CDR3 is 16 amino acids. Between the trimmed V and J ends, which lost 1 base and 3 bases, there was a span of 12 bases. Germline values: CDR1 SGHTA, CDR2 FQGNSA. CDR3 loop: CASSLVGGEHTGELFF. CDR3 in DNA: TGTGCCAGCAGCTTAGTTGGCGGGGAGCACACCGGGGAGCTGTTTTTT.

V gene TRBV5-6 combines with J gene TRBJ1-2, with D perhaps TRBD1 (6 bases). The CDR3 spans 13 residues. The V gene lost 2 bases and the J gene lost 8 bases, with 13 bases spanning the gap. Per germline, CDR1 SGHDT and CDR2 YYEEEE. The CDR3 protein is CASSLGGSWGYTF. The CDR3 region has the DNA TGTGCCAGCAGCTTAGGGGGTTCATGGGGCTACACCTTC. The variable domain in full, completed from reference TRBV5-6 and TRBJ1-2, reads DAGVTQSPTHLIKTRGQQVTLRCSPKSGHDTVSWYQQALGQGPQFIFQYYEEEERQRGNFPDRFSGHQFPNYSSELNVNALLLGDSALYLCASSLGGSWGYTFGSGTRLTVV.

This chain connects TRBV4-1 to TRBJ2-7; D is unclear. CDR1 MGHRA and CDR2 YSYEKL come from the germline V gene. This CDR3 is built from 13 residues. Trimming left V 0 bases short and J 3 bases short, with 6 bases between. The chain's CDR3 is CASSQDRSYEQYF. CDR3 DNA sequence: TGCGCCAGCAGCCAAGACCGGAGCTACGAGCAGTACTTC.

This chain links TRBV6-6 with TRBJ2-1, with 11 bases that match TRBD1. Germline CDR1 and CDR2: MNHNY and SVGAGI (reference sequence). Trimming removed 4 bases from V and 6 bases from J; junction bases left unmatched: 5. The CDR3 contains 15 residues. CDR3 in amino acids: CASSFPGQGGNEQFF. The CDR3 DNA reads TGTGCCAGCAGTTTCCCGGGACAGGGGGGCAATGAGCAGTTCTTC.